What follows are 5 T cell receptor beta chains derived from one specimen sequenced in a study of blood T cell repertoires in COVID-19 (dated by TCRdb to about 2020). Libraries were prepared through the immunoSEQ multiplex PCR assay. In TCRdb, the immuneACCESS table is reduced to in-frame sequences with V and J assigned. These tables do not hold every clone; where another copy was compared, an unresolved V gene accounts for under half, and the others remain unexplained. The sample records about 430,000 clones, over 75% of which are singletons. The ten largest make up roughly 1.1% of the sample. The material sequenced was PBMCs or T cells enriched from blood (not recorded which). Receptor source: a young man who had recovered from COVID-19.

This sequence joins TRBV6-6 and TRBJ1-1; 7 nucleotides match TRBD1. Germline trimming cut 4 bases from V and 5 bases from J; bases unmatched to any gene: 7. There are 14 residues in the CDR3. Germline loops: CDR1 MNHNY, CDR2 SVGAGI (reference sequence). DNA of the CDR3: TGTGCCAGCAGTTCGACCAAACAGGGGACTGAAGCTTTCTTT. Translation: CASSSTKQGTEAFF.

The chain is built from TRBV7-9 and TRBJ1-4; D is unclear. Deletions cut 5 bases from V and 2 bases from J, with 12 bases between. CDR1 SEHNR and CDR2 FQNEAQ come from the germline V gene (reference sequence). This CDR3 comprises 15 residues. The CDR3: CASSAGGGTNEKLFF. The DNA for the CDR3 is TGTGCCAGCAGCGCCGGCGGAGGGACTAATGAAAAACTGTTTTTT. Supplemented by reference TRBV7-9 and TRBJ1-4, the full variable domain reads DTGVSQNPRHKITKRGQNVTFRCDPISEHNRLYWYRQTLGQGPEFLTYFQNEAQLEKSRLLSDRFSAERPKGSFSTLEIQRTEQGDSAMYLCASSAGGGTNEKLFFGSGTQLSVL.

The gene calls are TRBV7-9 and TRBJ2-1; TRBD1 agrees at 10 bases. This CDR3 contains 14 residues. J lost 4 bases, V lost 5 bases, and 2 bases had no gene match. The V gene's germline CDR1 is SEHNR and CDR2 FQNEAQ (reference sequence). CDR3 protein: CASSPGQGYNEQFF. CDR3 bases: TGTGCCAGCAGCCCGGGACAGGGGTACAATGAGCAGTTCTTC.

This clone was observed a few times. CDR3 nucleotides: TGTGCCAGCAAGAACGGGGGGTTGGATGAAAAACTGTTTTTT. Protein sequence: CASKNGGLDEKLFF. The rearrangement uses TRBV6-5 and TRBJ1-4, with D perhaps matching TRBD1 (5 bases). Germline CDR1 is MNHEY and CDR2 is SVGAGI. The CDR3 extends over 14 amino acids. V lost 7 bases to trimming and J lost 6 bases, with 15 bases between them.

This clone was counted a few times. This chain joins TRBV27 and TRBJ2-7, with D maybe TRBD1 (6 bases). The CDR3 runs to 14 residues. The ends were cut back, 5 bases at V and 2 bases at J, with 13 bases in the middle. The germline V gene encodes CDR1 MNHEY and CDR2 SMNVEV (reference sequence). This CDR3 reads CASSPVTGTYEQYF. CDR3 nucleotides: TGTGCCAGCAGTCCCGTGACAGGAACCTACGAGCAGTACTTC.